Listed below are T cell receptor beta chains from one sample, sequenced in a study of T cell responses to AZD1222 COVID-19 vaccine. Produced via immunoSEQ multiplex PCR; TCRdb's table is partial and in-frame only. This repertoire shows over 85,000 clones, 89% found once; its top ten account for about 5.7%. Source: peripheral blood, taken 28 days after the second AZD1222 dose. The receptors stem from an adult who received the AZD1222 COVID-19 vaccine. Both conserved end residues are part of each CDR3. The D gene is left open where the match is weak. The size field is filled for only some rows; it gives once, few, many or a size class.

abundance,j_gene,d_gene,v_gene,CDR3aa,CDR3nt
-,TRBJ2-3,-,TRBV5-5,CASSLVVYTDTQYF,TGTGCCAGCAGCTTGGTAGTATACACAGATACGCAGTATTTT
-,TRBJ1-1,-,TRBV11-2,CASSLDGQPNTEAFF,TGTGCCAGCAGCTTAGATGGACAACCGAACACTGAAGCTTTCTTT
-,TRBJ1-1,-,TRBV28,CASSSTPSLGVRTGRALEAFF,TGTGCCAGCAGTTCAACCCCTTCGCTCGGTGTACGTACTGGGCGCGCCCTTGAAGCTTTCTTT
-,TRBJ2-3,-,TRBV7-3,CASSAQGTDTQYF,TGTGCCAGCAGCGCGCAGGGGACAGATACGCAGTATTTT
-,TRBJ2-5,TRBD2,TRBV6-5,CASSYETSGNHETQYF,TGTGCCAGCAGTTACGAAACTAGCGGGAACCATGAGACCCAGTACTTC
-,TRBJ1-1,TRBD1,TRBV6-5,CASSSPGQGAFF,TGTGCCAGCAGTTCGCCGGGACAGGGAGCTTTCTTT
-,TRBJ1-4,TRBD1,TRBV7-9,CASSLPLQGAQATNEKLFF,TGTGCCAGCAGCCTTCCCTTACAGGGGGCTCAGGCAACTAATGAAAAACTGTTTTTT
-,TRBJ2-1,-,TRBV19,CASSPPSSYNEQFF,TGTGCCAGTAGCCCTCCCAGCTCCTACAATGAGCAGTTCTTC
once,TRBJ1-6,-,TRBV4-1,CASSQDRSPLHF,TGCGCCAGCAGCCAAGATCGATCACCCCTCCACTTT
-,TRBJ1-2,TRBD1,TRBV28,CASRSGTAYTF,TGTGCCAGCAGGTCCGGGACAGCCTACACCTTC
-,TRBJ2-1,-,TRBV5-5,CASSRGLRNNEQFF,TGTGCCAGCAGCAGGGGTCTGAGGAACAATGAGCAGTTCTTC
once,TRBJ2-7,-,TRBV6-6,CASSYYVGPPFGEQYF,TGTGCCAGCAGTTACTACGTGGGGCCCCCCTTCGGCGAGCAGTACTTC
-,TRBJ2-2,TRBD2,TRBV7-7,CASSPIGGARTGELFF,TGTGCTAGCAGCCCGATCGGGGGGGCGAGGACCGGGGAGCTGTTTTTT
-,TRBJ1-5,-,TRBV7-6,CASSLELAGSGGQPQHF,TGTGCCAGCAGCTTAGAGCTAGCAGGGTCGGGAGGTCAGCCCCAGCATTTT
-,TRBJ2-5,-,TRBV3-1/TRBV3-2,CASKGGGRGTVGWYF,TGTGCCAGCAAAGGGGGAGGCAGGGGGACCGTGGGTTGGTACTTC
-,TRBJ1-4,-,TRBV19,CASSKTVATNEKLFF,TGTGCCAGTAGCAAGACAGTTGCAACTAATGAAAAACTGTTTTTT
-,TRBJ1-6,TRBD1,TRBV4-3,CASSTRTGVNSPLHF,TGCGCCAGCAGCACCAGGACAGGGGTCAATTCACCCCTCCACTTT
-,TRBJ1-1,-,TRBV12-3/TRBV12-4,CASSLANTEAFF,TGTGCCAGCAGTTTAGCGAACACTGAAGCTTTCTTT
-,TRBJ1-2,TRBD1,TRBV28,CASMTGYYGYTF,TGTGCCAGCATGACAGGGTACTATGGCTACACCTTC
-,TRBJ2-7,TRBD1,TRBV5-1,CASSSAGGGYEQYF,TGCGCCAGCAGCTCAGCAGGGGGCGGCTACGAGCAGTACTTC
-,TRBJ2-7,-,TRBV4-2,CASSQGGSEQYF,TGTGCCAGCAGCCAGGGTGGTAGCGAGCAGTACTTC
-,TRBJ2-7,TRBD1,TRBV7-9,CASSNSRQGYEQYF,TGTGCCAGCAGCAACAGTCGACAGGGCTACGAGCAGTACTTC
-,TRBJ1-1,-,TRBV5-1,CASSLSSNTEAFF,TGCGCCAGCAGCCTATCTAGCAACACTGAAGCTTTCTTT
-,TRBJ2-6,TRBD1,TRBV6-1,CASSADTGGPSGANVLTF,TGTGCCAGCAGTGCGGACACAGGGGGTCCGAGTGGGGCCAACGTCCTGACTTTC
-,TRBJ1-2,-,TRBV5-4,CASSTSQNYGYTF,TGTGCCAGCAGCACAAGCCAAAACTATGGCTACACCTTC
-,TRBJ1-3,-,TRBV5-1,CASSLDRISGNTIYF,TGCGCCAGCAGCTTGGACAGGATCTCTGGAAACACCATATATTTT
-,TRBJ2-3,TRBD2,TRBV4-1,CASSQVASGGSTDTQYF,TGCGCCAGCAGCCAAGTCGCTAGCGGGGGGTCCACAGATACGCAGTATTTT
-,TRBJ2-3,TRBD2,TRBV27,CASSPSSGERTDTQYF,TGTGCCAGCAGTCCCTCTAGCGGGGAACGCACAGATACGCAGTATTTT
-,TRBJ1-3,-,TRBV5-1,CASSGTGSSGNTIYF,TGCGCCAGCAGCGGAACAGGGTCAAGCGGAAACACCATATATTTT
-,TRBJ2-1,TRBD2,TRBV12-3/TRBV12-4,CASSQRGFEQFF,TGTGCCAGCTCACAGCGGGGGTTTGAGCAGTTCTTC
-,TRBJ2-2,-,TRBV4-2,CASSPPIKTGELFF,TGTGCCAGCAGCCCTCCCATTAAGACCGGGGAGCTGTTTTTT